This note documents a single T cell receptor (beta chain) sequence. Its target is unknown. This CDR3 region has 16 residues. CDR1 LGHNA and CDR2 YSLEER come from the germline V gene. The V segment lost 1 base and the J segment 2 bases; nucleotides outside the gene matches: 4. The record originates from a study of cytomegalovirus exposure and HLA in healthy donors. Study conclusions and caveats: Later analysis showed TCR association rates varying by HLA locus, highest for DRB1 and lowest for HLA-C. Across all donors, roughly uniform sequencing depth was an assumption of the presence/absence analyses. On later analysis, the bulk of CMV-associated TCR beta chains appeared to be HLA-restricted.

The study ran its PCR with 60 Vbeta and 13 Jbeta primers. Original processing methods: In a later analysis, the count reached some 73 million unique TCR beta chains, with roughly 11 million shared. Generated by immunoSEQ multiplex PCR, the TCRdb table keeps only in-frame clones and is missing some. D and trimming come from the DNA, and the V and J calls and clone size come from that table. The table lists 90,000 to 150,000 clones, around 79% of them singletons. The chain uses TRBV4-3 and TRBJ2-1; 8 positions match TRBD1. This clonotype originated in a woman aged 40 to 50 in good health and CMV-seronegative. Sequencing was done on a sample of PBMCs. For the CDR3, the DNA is TGCGCCAGCAGCCAAGTGTCAGGGGGCGCCTACAATGAGCAGTTCTTC. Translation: CASSQVSGGAYNEQFF.